This entry is about one T cell receptor beta chain. Its antigen remains unknown. This CDR3 has 14 residues. The germline gives CDR1 SEHNR, CDR2 FQNEAQ (reference sequence). The V and J ends lost 3 bases and 3 bases, in that order; junction bases with no gene match: 4. The record originates from a study of T-cell reconstitution after alpha-beta-depleted transplantation in children. Study-wide results and limits: After transplant, at about two months, alpha-beta T cells were reportedly derived from several hundred expanded graft clones.

Researchers prepared the TCRbeta library using unique molecular identifiers, the study reports. One entry per CDR3 protein, called by TCRdb with MiXCR from the PCR reads. This repertoire shows hundreds of thousands of distinct CDR3 sequences, 15% to 20% found once; its top ten account for approximately 28%. J is TRBJ2-7 and V is TRBV7-9, with 8 bases aligning to TRBD2. This sequence was found in a boy under three years old who had a stem cell transplant for Wiskott-Aldrich syndrome, so the T cells may come from the graft donor. Sequences were derived from PBMCs, mostly from graft donor cells, sampled 360 days after TCRalphabeta/CD19-depleted stem cell transplant. The CDR3 DNA is TGTGCCAGCAGCTTGACGGGGGGGTTCTACGAGCAGTACTTC. Protein: CASSLTGGFYEQYF.